Below are 24 T cell receptor beta chains sequenced from a single sample in a study of identical twins. TCRdb itself ran the 5' RACE reads through MiXCR, one entry per CDR3 protein. The data hold some 440,000 distinct CDR3 sequences, with less than 25% observed a single time. These data also featured in a second study, about T cells expressing NK-cell markers.

Sequencing was done on a sample of CD4+ T cells sorted from blood. The source of these receptors is a woman under 30 in good health.

This rearrangement joins TRBV20-1 to TRBJ2-3; 7 nucleotides align to TRBD2. There are 14 residues in the CDR3. Germline loops: CDR1 DFQATT, CDR2 SNEGSKA (reference sequence). V was pared by 3 bases and J by 4 bases, with 7 bases of the junction left unmatched. The CDR3 is CSASRAGVADTQYF. The CDR3 DNA follows: TGCAGTGCTAGCCGCGCGGGAGTCGCAGATACGCAGTATTTT.

This clonotype was seen a few times. The CDR3 reads CASGAPPEGYNEQFF. DNA for the CDR3: TGTGCTAGTGGTGCGCCTCCTGAGGGGTACAATGAGCAGTTCTTC. The V and J genes are TRBV12-5 and TRBJ2-1; either TRBD1 or TRBD2 may fit D (5 bases each). Germline-derived CDR1 and CDR2 are LGHNT and FRNRAP. The length of the CDR3 is 15 residues. Deletions cut 5 bases from V and 4 bases from J, with 15 bases between.

The table lists this clonotype with a few counts. The chain is built from TRBV2 and TRBJ1-1, with D unclear. The germline V and J ends were trimmed by 6 bases and 4 bases, with 6 bases remaining between them. Germline lookup yields CDR1 SNHLY and CDR2 FYNNEI. The length of the CDR3 is 11 residues. Here the CDR3 reads CASSGFTEAFF. The CDR3 coding sequence is TGTGCCAGCAGCGGGTTCACTGAAGCTTTCTTT.

The V call is TRBV20-1, the J call TRBJ2-3; D is unresolved. The CDR3 is 12 residues long. Trimming removed 0 bases at V and 4 bases at J, with 5 bases between. The germline V gene encodes CDR1 DFQATT and CDR2 SNEGSKA (reference sequence). In nucleotides, the CDR3 is TGCAGTGCTAGAGATATTGCAGATACGCAGTATTTT. This encodes CSARDIADTQYF.

This clonotype was observed a few times. This chain connects TRBV18 to TRBJ1-1; no definite D call. The V gene's germline CDR1 is KGHSH and CDR2 LQKENI. CDR3 length equals 16 residues. V was pared by 6 bases and J by 1 base, with 18 bases between. The CDR3: CASSLGLSGSNTEAFF. The CDR3 DNA sequence: TGTGCCAGCTCCCTCGGGCTGTCCGGATCGAACACTGAAGCTTTCTTT.

In this sample, this clonotype turned up many times. This chain connects TRBV5-5 to TRBJ2-2, with D perhaps TRBD1 (6 bases). CDR1 SGHKS and CDR2 YYEKEE come from the germline V gene (reference sequence). Between the trimmed V and J ends, which lost 4 bases and 4 bases, there was a span of 11 bases. This CDR3 is built from 14 residues. CDR3 bases: TGTGCCAGCAGCGATTCCAGGGGCACCGGGGAGCTGTTTTTT. Its translation is CASSDSRGTGELFF. Complete variable domain (other parts from reference TRBV5-5 and TRBJ2-2): DAGVTQSPTHLIKTRGQQVTLRCSPISGHKSVSWYQQVLGQGPQFIFQYYEKEERGRGNFPDRFSARQFPNYSSELNVNALLLGDSALYLCASSDSRGTGELFFGEGSRLTVL.

For this clonotype: The junction differs from germline at one of its ends, possibly a read error. The chain joins TRBV20-1 to TRBJ2-4, with D perhaps matching TRBD1 or TRBD2 (5 bases each). The CDR3 covers 16 residues. Germline CDR1 and CDR2: DFQATT and SNEGSKA (reference sequence). The CDR3 DNA reads TGCAGTGCTTTGGGCCAGGCGAGAGGGGCCAAAAACATTCAGTATTTC. It codes for CSALGQARGAKNIQYF.

The rearrangement joins TRBV20-1 to TRBJ2-3; D is possibly TRBD2 (6 bases). V gave up 3 bases and J gave up 2 bases, with 9 bases separating them. CDR1 and CDR2 from the germline V gene are DFQATT and SNEGSKA (reference sequence). The CDR3 spans 13 residues. CDR3: CSARASDTDTQYF. In nucleotides, the CDR3 is TGCAGTGCTAGGGCTAGCGACACAGATACGCAGTATTTT.

The chain employs TRBV12-3 or TRBV12-4 and TRBJ2-2; D is undetermined. The V gene lost 3 bases and the J gene lost 5 bases, with 10 bases spanning the gap. The CDR3 has 14 amino acids. For the CDR3, the DNA is TGTGCCAGCAGTTTGGACGCTTATACCGGGGAGCTGTTTTTT. Its protein is CASSLDAYTGELFF.

In this sample, this clonotype turned up a few times. This sequence joins TRBV12-3 or TRBV12-4 and TRBJ2-1; TRBD1 might be the D (5 bases). The CDR3 has 14 amino acids. Trimming removed 3 bases from V and 7 bases from J, with 13 bases in between. DNA of the CDR3: TGTGCCAGCAGTTTGTTGTGGGGCCTTAATGAGCAGTTCTTC. Translation: CASSLLWGLNEQFF.

This clonotype was detected ten times or more. The gene calls are TRBV12-3 or TRBV12-4 and TRBJ1-4, with D unresolved. The CDR3 is 15 residues long. The V end was cut by 4 bases, the J end by 0 bases, with 9 bases between. The CDR3 loop is CASSSSAATNEKLFF. CDR3 bases: TGTGCCAGCAGTTCCTCGGCTGCAACTAATGAAAAACTGTTTTTT.

V and J are TRBV20-1 and TRBJ2-3; no definite D call. Germline loops: CDR1 DFQATT, CDR2 SNEGSKA (reference sequence). The CDR3 contains 14 residues. V lost 1 base and J lost 2, with 10 bases in between. CDR3 amino acids: CSARGSTSTDTQYF. CDR3 DNA: TGCAGTGCTAGAGGATCGACCTCCACAGATACGCAGTATTTT.

The chain has TRBV2 and TRBJ2-6, with no clear D. CDR3 length equals 16 residues. V was cut by 5 bases and J by 0 bases, with 11 bases left in between. Germline CDR1 and CDR2: SNHLY and FYNNEI. The CDR3 DNA follows: TGTGCCAGCAGTAACCCGTCTTTCTCTGGGGCCAACGTCCTGACTTTC. Amino acid sequence: CASSNPSFSGANVLTF.

This clonotype has only a few counts. J is TRBJ2-7 and V is TRBV5-1; D is ambiguous. V dropped 4 bases and J dropped 3 bases, with 11 bases sitting between them. This CDR3 contains 13 residues. Germline loops: CDR1 SGHRS, CDR2 YFSETQ. The CDR3 loop is CASSHSSIYEQYF. The CDR3 bases are TGCGCCAGCAGCCACTCCAGTATCTACGAGCAGTACTTC.

Only a few counts were recorded for this clonotype. CDR3 in amino acids: CASSSYQQGLGKPLHF. The CDR3 region has the DNA TGTGCCAGCAGCTCATATCAACAGGGTCTGGGGAAACCCCTCCACTTT. This chain joins TRBV7-9 and TRBJ1-6; perhaps TRBD1 as D (6 bases). Per the germline V gene, CDR1 is SEHNR and CDR2 is FQNEAQ (reference sequence). Between the trimmed V and J ends, which lost 4 bases and 12 bases, there was a span of 22 bases. CDR3 length: 16 residues.

The rearrangement joins TRBV7-6 to TRBJ2-1; 8 positions match TRBD1. The CDR3 runs to 14 residues. Losses at the gene ends were 6 bases for V and 6 bases for J; bases not matched to a gene: 7. CDR1 is SGHVS and CDR2 is FNYEAQ in the germline V gene. The CDR3 DNA sequence: TGTGCCAGCAGTCCCTGGACAGGGCGCAATGAGCAGTTCTTC. It translates to CASSPWTGRNEQFF.

J is TRBJ2-7 and V is TRBV19, with 12 bases lining up with TRBD1. The ends lost 3 bases at V and 5 bases at J; junction bases unmatched: 8. Germline lookup yields CDR1 LNHDA and CDR2 SQIVND (reference sequence). The CDR3 has 16 residues. The CDR3 coding sequence is TGTGCCAGTAGTATGGCCGGGACAGGGGGCGGCGACGAGCAGTACTTC. This encodes CASSMAGTGGGDEQYF. Variable domain in full (rest from reference TRBV19 and TRBJ2-7): DGGITQSPKYLFRKEGQNVTLSCEQNLNHDAMYWYRQDPGQGLRLIYYSQIVNDFQKGDIAEGYSVSREKKESFPLTVTSAQKNPTAFYLCASSMAGTGGGDEQYFGPGTRLTVT.

The chain is built from TRBV3-1 and TRBJ1-5; D is unclear. Germline values: CDR1 LGHDT, CDR2 YNNKEL (reference sequence). The CDR3 has 14 amino acids. V shed 4 bases and J shed 6 bases, with 13 bases lying between them. CDR3 protein: CASSPRIRCQPQHF. The CDR3 DNA follows: TGTGCCAGCAGCCCCAGGATCCGCTGTCAGCCCCAGCATTTT.

The chain has TRBV19 and TRBJ1-5; D gene uncertain. CDR1 and CDR2 from the germline V gene are LNHDA and SQIVND (reference sequence). V was clipped by 6 bases and J by 7 bases, with 10 bases between them. This CDR3 region has 12 residues. The CDR3 sequence: CASRIGSQPQHF. CDR3 nucleotide sequence: TGTGCCAGTAGAATCGGGAGCCAGCCCCAGCATTTT.

This clonotype was observed a few times. J is TRBJ2-5 and V is TRBV7-9; tentatively, D is TRBD2 (6 bases). The V gene lost 6 bases and the J gene lost 2 bases, with 16 bases spanning the gap. Germline CDR1 and CDR2: SEHNR and FQNEAQ (reference sequence). CDR3 length: 15 residues. The CDR3 sequence is CASSGWGTSQETQYF. CDR3 DNA sequence: TGTGCCAGCAGTGGATGGGGGACTTCTCAAGAGACCCAGTACTTC. The full variable domain, with the rest looked up from reference TRBV7-9 and TRBJ2-5, is DTGVSQNPRHKITKRGQNVTFRCDPISEHNRLYWYRQTLGQGPEFLTYFQNEAQLEKSRLLSDRFSAERPKGSFSTLEIQRTEQGDSAMYLCASSGWGTSQETQYFGPGTRLLVL.

In this sample, this clonotype turned up a few times. The rearrangement links TRBV5-1 to TRBJ2-2, with 8 bases fitting TRBD1. V shed 4 bases and J 3 bases; nucleotides not matched to a gene: 2. CDR3 length: 14 amino acids. The germline V gene encodes CDR1 SGHRS and CDR2 YFSETQ. CDR3 sequence (DNA): TGCGCCAGCAGCCCGGACAGGGACACCGGGGAGCTGTTTTTT. The encoded protein is CASSPDRDTGELFF.

This clonotype was counted only a few times. J is TRBJ2-1 and V is TRBV7-9, with D possibly being TRBD2 (6 bases). V dropped 1 base and J dropped 8 bases, with 12 bases sitting between them. The CDR3 is made up of 14 amino acids. Germline V gene sequence: CDR1 SEHNR, CDR2 FQNEAQ (reference sequence). The CDR3 coding sequence is TGTGCCAGCAGCTTAGGCGCGGGGTCGGATGAGCAGTTCTTC. Its protein is CASSLGAGSDEQFF.

The chain employs TRBV7-8 and TRBJ2-2, with D unclear. CDR1 is SGHVS, CDR2 FQNEAQ, per germline. The CDR3 loop spans 14 amino acids. The V and J ends lost 10 bases and 4 bases respectively, with 16 bases between them. In DNA, the CDR3 is TGTGCCATCAGATCCCCGGTCCTCACCGGGGAGCTGTTTTTT. Translating gives CAIRSPVLTGELFF.

The sample holds a few counts of this clonotype. The V and J genes are TRBV15 and TRBJ2-2; D might be TRBD1 (6 bases). Trimming took off 3 bases at V and 1 base at J, with 12 bases between the two ends. Per germline, CDR1 LNHNV and CDR2 YYDKDF (reference sequence). This CDR3 is 16 amino acids long. The CDR3: CATSSPRGENTGELFF. DNA for the CDR3: TGTGCCACCAGCAGTCCCAGGGGAGAGAACACCGGGGAGCTGTTTTTT.